The 13 T cell receptor beta chains in this list originate from one sample, sequenced in a study of blood T cell repertoires in COVID-19. Method: immunoSEQ multiplex PCR; TCRdb's copy keeps in-frame clones and lacks some. The sample contains roughly 410,000 clones, 89% of which appear only once. The specimen sequenced was peripheral blood. The source of these receptors is a woman between 40 and 55 years old with COVID-19, enrolled during active disease.

The chain combines TRBV28 with TRBJ2-7; TRBD1 aligns across 9 bases. From germline, CDR1 is MDHEN and CDR2 SYDVKM. After removal of 6 bases from V and 6 bases from J, the junction contained 9 bases not matched to a gene. This CDR3 spans 14 amino acids. Written as DNA, the CDR3 is TGTGCCAGCAGAACAGGGGGCGTCAATGGCGAGCAGTACTTC. The encoded protein is CASRTGGVNGEQYF.

V is TRBV5-1 and J is TRBJ2-3; D not resolved. CDR3 size: 13 residues. Trimming took 7 bases from V and 4 from J, leaving 13 bases between them. Germline V gene lookup returns CDR1 SGHRS and CDR2 YFSETQ. CDR3 sequence: CASQSGSPDTQYF. The CDR3 nucleotides are TGCGCCAGCCAATCCGGGTCCCCAGATACGCAGTATTTT.

The chain combines TRBV19 with TRBJ2-5; tentative D call: TRBD1 (5 bases). The CDR3 has 11 residues. Germline CDR1 reads LNHDA; CDR2 reads SQIVND (reference sequence). Trimming left V 8 bases short and J 2 bases short, with 6 bases between. This chain's CDR3 is CASRQQETQYF. CDR3 nucleotides: TGTGCCAGTCGACAGCAAGAGACCCAGTACTTC.

This chain connects TRBV6-5 to TRBJ2-1, with 7 bases lining up with TRBD1. V gave up 7 bases and J gave up 8 bases; unmatched junction bases: 11. CDR1 and CDR2 from the germline V gene are MNHEY and SVGAGI. The CDR3 extends over 14 amino acids. This CDR3 is CASTETGNRYEQFF. CDR3 DNA sequence: TGTGCCAGCACCGAGACAGGGAATAGGTATGAGCAGTTCTTC.

The gene calls are TRBV7-2 and TRBJ2-7, with a tentative D call TRBD1 (5 bases). The germline gives CDR1 SGHTA, CDR2 FQGNSA. The CDR3 has 14 residues. The V end lost 5 bases, the J end lost 3 bases, and 14 bases lay between the germline ends. This chain's CDR3 is CASSAIRALYEQYF. CDR3 DNA: TGTGCCAGCAGCGCGATCAGGGCTCTCTACGAGCAGTACTTC. The entire variable domain, with the rest obtained from reference TRBV7-2 and TRBJ2-7, is as follows: GAGVSQSPSNKVTEKGKDVELRCDPISGHTALYWYRQSLGQGLEFLIYFQGNSAPDKSGLPSDRFSAERTGGSVSTLTIQRTQQEDSAVYLCASSAIRALYEQYFGPGTRLTVT.

The V call is TRBV27, the J call TRBJ1-1; D unclear. V was trimmed by 7 bases and J by 5 bases, leaving 20 bases between them. Per germline, CDR1 MNHEY and CDR2 SMNVEV (reference sequence). The CDR3 has 15 amino acids. CDR3 in amino acids: CASILRGRLGTEAFF. The CDR3 nucleotides read TGTGCCAGCATTCTGCGAGGGCGCCTGGGGACTGAAGCTTTCTTT.

The chain links TRBV7-3 to TRBJ2-1; weak D call: TRBD2 (5 bases). Germline-derived CDR1 and CDR2 are SGHTA and FQGTGA. V was pared by 6 bases and J by 7 bases, with 13 bases between. The CDR3 spans 13 residues. The CDR3 sequence is CASRLTTGNEQFF. The CDR3 nucleotides are TGTGCCAGCAGACTTACTACGGGGAATGAGCAGTTCTTC.

This chain connects TRBV7-2 to TRBJ1-2; 7 bases agree with TRBD1. V gave up 3 bases and J gave up 9 bases; unmatched junction bases: 7. The CDR3 extends over 13 amino acids. The V gene's germline CDR1 is SGHTA and CDR2 FQGNSA. In nucleotides, the CDR3 is TGTGCCAGCAGCTTCGACAGGGTCAGTAGCTACACCTTC. It encodes CASSFDRVSSYTF.

V gene TRBV9 combines with J gene TRBJ2-2; D might be TRBD2 (6 bases). The germline V gene encodes CDR1 SGDLS and CDR2 YYNGEE. CDR3 length: 16 residues. Trimming removed 4 bases from V and 0 bases from J, with 13 bases in between. The CDR3 DNA reads as TGTGCCAGCAGCCCCCGAGGCGGGGCGAACACCGGGGAGCTGTTTTTT. This codes for CASSPRGGANTGELFF.

The rearrangement joins TRBV11-2 to TRBJ1-5; tentative D call: TRBD1 (6 bases). Trimming pared 5 bases from V and 0 bases from J, leaving 14 bases between. The CDR3 is 16 residues long. Germline V lookup: CDR1 SGHAT, CDR2 FQNNGV. CDR3 bases: TGTGCCAGCAGCCCTCGGACAGACCTTAGCAATCAGCCCCAGCATTTT. Its protein product is CASSPRTDLSNQPQHF. The variable domain in full, with the rest retrieved from reference TRBV11-2 and TRBJ1-5, is EAGVAQSPRYKIIEKRQSVAFWCNPISGHATLYWYQQILGQGPKLLIQFQNNGVVDDSQLPKDRFSAERLKGVDSTLKIQPAKLEDSAVYLCASSPRTDLSNQPQHFGDGTRLSIL.

The rearrangement links TRBV5-1 to TRBJ2-1, with 11 bases aligning to TRBD2. Unmatched junction bases numbered 2, after V lost 2 bases and J lost 4 bases. This CDR3 comprises 15 residues. Germline CDR1 and CDR2: SGHRS and YFSETQ. The CDR3 here is CASSFGLAGYNEQFF. The CDR3 bases are TGCGCCAGCAGCTTCGGACTAGCGGGTTACAATGAGCAGTTCTTC.

The chain recombines TRBV7-2 with TRBJ2-3; 8 nucleotides line up with TRBD2. This CDR3 contains 15 residues. Germline V gene sequence: CDR1 SGHTA, CDR2 FQGNSA. V shed 5 bases and J 5 bases; nucleotides not matched to a gene: 9. CDR3 sequence reads: CASSVSPGGIDTQYF. CDR3 sequence (DNA): TGTGCCAGCAGCGTATCACCGGGGGGGATAGATACGCAGTATTTT.

On this clone: The same CDR3 also results from other DNA sequences found in this sample. This chain joins TRBV19 and TRBJ1-2; D uncertain. CDR1 and CDR2 (germline): LNHDA, SQIVND (reference sequence). Trimming took off 1 base at V and 0 bases at J, with 6 bases between the two ends. CDR3 length equals 14 residues. CDR3 sequence (DNA): TGTGCCAGTAGTATAGGAACAGCTAACTATGGCTACACCTTC. Translating it yields CASSIGTANYGYTF. Drawing the rest from reference TRBV19 and TRBJ1-2, the complete variable domain is DGGITQSPKYLFRKEGQNVTLSCEQNLNHDAMYWYRQDPGQGLRLIYYSQIVNDFQKGDIAEGYSVSREKKESFPLTVTSAQKNPTAFYLCASSIGTANYGYTFGSGTRLTVV.